The rows below give T cell receptor beta chains drawn from one sample of a study of shared clonotypes between healthy human individuals. Data came from immunoSEQ multiplex PCR; TCRdb stores just in-frame clones and leaves some out. The sample lists more than 1.2 million clones, around 98.5% occurring once. The sequenced sample was naive CD4+ T cells sorted from blood. The receptors were gathered from a man younger than 45 in good health. Both conserved end residues are part of each CDR3. A D gene is named only where the DNA matches it firmly. A clone size is listed for some rows: how often the clone was seen (once, few, many), or a class if it is expanded.

j_call v_call d_call clone_size cdr3_nt cdr3_aa
TRBJ1-1 TRBV5-4 . . TGTGCCAGCAGCTTGGATCAACCTCGCGAAGCTTTCTTT CASSLDQPREAFF
TRBJ2-3 TRBV7-8 TRBD2 . TGTGCCAGCAGCTTACCTAGCGGGAGGAGCACAGATACGCAGTATTTT CASSLPSGRSTDTQYF
TRBJ1-3 TRBV6-5 . . TGTGCCAGCAGTCCCGGTCGGATCTCTGGAAACACCATATATTTT CASSPGRISGNTIYF
TRBJ2-3 TRBV28 . . TGTGCCAGCAGTTTATTGATCGGGGGAAGCACAGATACGCAGTATTTT CASSLLIGGSTDTQYF
TRBJ2-5 TRBV27 . . TGTGCCAGCAGTTTAACTGGAGCTTTAGAGGGCCAGTACTTC CASSLTGALEGQYF
TRBJ2-5 TRBV5-5 TRBD2 . TGTGCCAGCAGCTTGCCTAGCGGGGTCCAAGAGACCCAGTACTTC CASSLPSGVQETQYF
TRBJ2-3 TRBV6-6 . . TGTGCCAGCAGCCTGTCGGGAGAAACCAATTCATTT CASSLSGETNSF
TRBJ2-3 TRBV29-1 TRBD2 . TGCAGCGGGGGCCAGGGACTATACACAGATACGCAGTATTTT CSGGQGLYTDTQYF
TRBJ1-1 TRBV28 . . TGTGCCAGCAGTTTAGCGGGGGAAACTGAAGCTTTCTTT CASSLAGETEAFF
TRBJ2-7 TRBV6-1 TRBD2 . TGTGCCAGCAGTGAACGGGCTAGCGGGAGAGAGCAGTACTTC CASSERASGREQYF
TRBJ1-5 TRBV29-1 . . TGCAGCGTTGGGGAAAATAGCAATCAGCCCCAGCATTTT CSVGENSNQPQHF
TRBJ2-1 TRBV30 . . TGTGCCTGGAGTGGGCGAGCGGCCTCCTACAATGAGCAGTTCTTC CAWSGRAASYNEQFF
TRBJ2-1 TRBV7-2 . . TGTGCCAGCAGCCTTGTAGGAGTTTCCTATGAGCAGTTCTTC CASSLVGVSYEQFF
TRBJ2-1 TRBV4-1 . . TGCGCCAGCAGCCAGAAGACAGCCCAATGGGAGCAGTTCTTC CASSQKTAQWEQFF
TRBJ2-7 TRBV10-3 . . TGTGCCATCAGTCACACCTACGAGCAGTACTTC CAISHTYEQYF
TRBJ2-3 TRBV14 . . TGTGCCAGCAGCCCGGGCTCAGGTTCGCAGTATTTT CASSPGSGSQYF
TRBJ1-2 TRBV13 TRBD1 . TGTGCCAGCAGCTCAAACAGGGGGCCTAACTATGGCTACACCTTC CASSSNRGPNYGYTF
TRBJ2-7 TRBV10-2 TRBD1 . TGCGCCAGCAGTCACAGGGGGAGCTCCTACGAGCAGTACTTC CASSHRGSSYEQYF
TRBJ2-7 TRBV6-5 . . TGTGCCAGCAAGAGCGGGTTAAGCTCCTACGAGCAGTACTTC CASKSGLSSYEQYF
TRBJ2-7 TRBV6-5 TRBD2 . TGTGCCAGCAGTTACTCGGGGGGGAACTCCTACGAGCAGTACTTC CASSYSGGNSYEQYF
TRBJ2-4 TRBV4-1 . . TGCGCCAGCAGCCAAGGGGCGCAACTCATAGCCAAAAACATTCAGTACTTC CASSQGAQLIAKNIQYF
TRBJ2-5 TRBV6-1 . . TGTGCCAGCAGTGTAGTAGAGACCCAGTACTTC CASSVVETQYF
TRBJ2-3 TRBV5-1 . . TGCGCCAGCAGCTTGGGAAGCACAGATACGCAGTATTTT CASSLGSTDTQYF
TRBJ1-2 TRBV29-1 TRBD1 . TGCAGCGTTACCGACAGGGGTTATGGCTACACCTTC CSVTDRGYGYTF
TRBJ2-7 TRBV5-1 TRBD2 . TGCGCCAGCAGCTTGGAGAAAGTTAGCGGGTTAGCCTACGAGCAGTACTTC CASSLEKVSGLAYEQYF
TRBJ2-7 TRBV28 . once TGTGCCAGCAGTGACAGCTCCTACGAGCAGTACTTC CASSDSSYEQYF
TRBJ2-1 TRBV28 TRBD2 . TGTGCCAGCAGTTTGCAACTAGCGGGAGTGTCGTGGGATGAGCAGTTCTTC CASSLQLAGVSWDEQFF
TRBJ2-7 TRBV21-1 . . TGTGCCAGCAGCCTTCTAGTGTCATACGAGCAGTACTTC CASSLLVSYEQYF